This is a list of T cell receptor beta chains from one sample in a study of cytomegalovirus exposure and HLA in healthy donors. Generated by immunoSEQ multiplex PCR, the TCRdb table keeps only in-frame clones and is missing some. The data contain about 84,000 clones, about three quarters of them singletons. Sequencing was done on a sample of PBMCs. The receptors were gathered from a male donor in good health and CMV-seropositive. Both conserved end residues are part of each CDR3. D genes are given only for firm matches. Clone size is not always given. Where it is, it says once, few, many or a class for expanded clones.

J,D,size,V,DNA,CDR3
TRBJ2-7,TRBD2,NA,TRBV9,TGTGCCAGCAGCCCTGTAGCGGGAGTAGAGCAGTACTTC,CASSPVAGVEQYF
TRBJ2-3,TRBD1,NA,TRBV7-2,TGTGCCAGCACACGGGGGCCGGGACAGGGAACAGATACGCAGTATTTT,CASTRGPGQGTDTQYF
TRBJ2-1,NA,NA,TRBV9,TGTGCCAGCAGCACTTCCCCGGCGGATGAGCAGTTCTTC,CASSTSPADEQFF
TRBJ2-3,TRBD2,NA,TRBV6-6,TGTGCCAGCAGTTACGGGCTAGCGGCCACAGATACGCAGTATTTT,CASSYGLAATDTQYF
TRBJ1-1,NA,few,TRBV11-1,TGTGCCAGCACCAAAAGCGGGAATACGCGCGGAGCTTTCTTT,CASTKSGNTRGAFF
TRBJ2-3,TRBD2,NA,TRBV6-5,TGTGCCAGCAATGCGGGGGAAGCAGATACGCAGTATTTT,CASNAGEADTQYF
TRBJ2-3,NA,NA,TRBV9,TGTGCCAGCAGCGGGCCTAGCAGTGCAGATACGCAGTATTTT,CASSGPSSADTQYF
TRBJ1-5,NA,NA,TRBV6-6,TGTGCCAGCAGTTATGGGGGGAGGCAGCCCCAGCATTTT,CASSYGGRQPQHF
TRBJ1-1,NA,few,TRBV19,TGTGCCAGTAGTCCGGGGAAAGCTGAAGCTTTCTTT,CASSPGKAEAFF
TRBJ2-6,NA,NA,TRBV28,TGTGCCAGCAGTTCGGCGCTTGGGGGGAGGTCTGGGGCCAACGTCCTGACTTTC,CASSSALGGRSGANVLTF
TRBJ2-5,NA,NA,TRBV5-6,TGTGCCAGCACCTCGGAATATGAAGCCGGGGAGACCCAGTACTTC,CASTSEYEAGETQYF
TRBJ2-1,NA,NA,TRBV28,TGTGCCAGCAGTTTAAGTGGCGGTTACAATGAGCAGTTCTTC,CASSLSGGYNEQFF
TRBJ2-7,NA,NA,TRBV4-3,TGCGCCAGCAGCCAGGACCCCGGGGGCGGGAGAATCTACGAGCAGTACTTC,CASSQDPGGGRIYEQYF
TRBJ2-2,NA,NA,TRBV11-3,TGTGCCAGCAGCCCCTCGGAGCGGTCGCGAGGTAGCGGGGAGCTGTTTTTT,CASSPSERSRGSGELFF
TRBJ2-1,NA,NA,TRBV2,TGTGCCAGCAGTCAGCGGTCTATTATCGATGAGCAGTTCTTC,CASSQRSIIDEQFF
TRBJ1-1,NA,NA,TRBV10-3,TGTGCCATCAAACTTCCAGGGGTTACTGAAGCTTTCTTT,CAIKLPGVTEAFF
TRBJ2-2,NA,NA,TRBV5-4,TGTGCCAGCAGCCGGCGGCTCGGTAACACCGGGGAGCTGTTTTTT,CASSRRLGNTGELFF
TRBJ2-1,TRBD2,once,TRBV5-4,TGTGCCAGCAGCTTTTGGCTAGCGGCATACAATGAGCAGTTCTTC,CASSFWLAAYNEQFF
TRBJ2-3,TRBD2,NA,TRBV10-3,TGTGCCATCAGTGACTTGGGACTAGCGTTGGATACGCAGTATTTT,CAISDLGLALDTQYF
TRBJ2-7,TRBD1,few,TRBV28,TGTGCCAGCAGCAACCCTGGGACAGGGGAGCAGTACTTC,CASSNPGTGEQYF
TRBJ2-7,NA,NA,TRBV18,TGTGCCAGCTCACCAGACATGGGTCCGCAGCAGTACTTC,CASSPDMGPQQYF
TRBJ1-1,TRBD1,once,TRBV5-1,TGCGCCAGCAGCTTAAGGGCAGGGGGGAACTTGGGCACTGAAGCTTTCTTT,CASSLRAGGNLGTEAFF
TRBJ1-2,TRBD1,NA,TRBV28,TGTGCCAGCTATTCAACAGGGGAGCGCTATGGCTACACCTTC,CASYSTGERYGYTF
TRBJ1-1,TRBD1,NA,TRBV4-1,TGCGCCAGCAGCCCGGCGGACAGGGGATCGAACACTGAAGCTTTCTTT,CASSPADRGSNTEAFF
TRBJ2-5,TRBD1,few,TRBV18,TGTGCCAGCTCACTCCCGGGACAGCAAGAGACCCAGTACTTC,CASSLPGQQETQYF
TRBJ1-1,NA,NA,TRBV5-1,TGCGCCAGCAGCTTGGAGGGTCAGGGGCTCGGCACTGAAGCTTTCTTT,CASSLEGQGLGTEAFF
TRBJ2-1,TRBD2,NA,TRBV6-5,TGTGCCAGCAGTTACAGGACTAGCGGGAGGGCCCGTGAGCAGTTCTTC,CASSYRTSGRAREQFF
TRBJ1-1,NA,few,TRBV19,TGTGCCAGTAGTATATTGAGGAAAAAGAACACTGAAGCTTTCTTT,CASSILRKKNTEAFF
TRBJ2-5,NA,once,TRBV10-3,TGTGCCATCAGTGAGTCGAGAGAGACCCAGTACTTC,CAISESRETQYF
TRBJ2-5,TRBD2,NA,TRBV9,TGTGCCAGCAGCGTAGGGACTAGCGGGGTCACCGAGACCCAGTACTTC,CASSVGTSGVTETQYF
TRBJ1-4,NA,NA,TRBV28,TGTGCCAGCAGTTTAGGGGGGGCTTGGGATGAAAAACTGTTTTTT,CASSLGGAWDEKLFF
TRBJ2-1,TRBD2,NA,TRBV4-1,TGCGCCAGCAGCCAAGTGATAGCGGGAGGTTCCTACAATGAGCAGTTCTTC,CASSQVIAGGSYNEQFF
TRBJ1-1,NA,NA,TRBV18,TGTGCCAGCTCACCTCGAGAGAACACTGAAGCTTTCTTT,CASSPRENTEAFF
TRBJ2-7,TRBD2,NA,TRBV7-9,TGTGCCAGCAGCTCTCAGGGAGGGTCCTACGAGCAGTACTTC,CASSSQGGSYEQYF
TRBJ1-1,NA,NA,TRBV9,TGTGCCAGCAGCGTAATCAGGGCTACTGAAGCTTTCTTT,CASSVIRATEAFF
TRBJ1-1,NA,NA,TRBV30,TGTGCCTGGACTGAAAACGGACAATGGGGGACTAGTATGAACACTGAAGCTTTCTTT,CAWTENGQWGTSMNTEAFF
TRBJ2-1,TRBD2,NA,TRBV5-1,TGCGCCAGCAGCCTCCGAGGGCTAGCGGGAGTGGGTAATGAGCAGTTCTTC,CASSLRGLAGVGNEQFF
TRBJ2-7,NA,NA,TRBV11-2,TGTGCCAGCAGCTTAGTCCCAGGAGGGAGGTACGAGCAGTACTTC,CASSLVPGGRYEQYF
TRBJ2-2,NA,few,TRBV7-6,TGTGCCAGCAGCTTATTGTGGGGCGCGTTGAACACCGGGGAGCTGTTTTTT,CASSLLWGALNTGELFF